This T cell receptor beta chain was recorded in a study of T cell responses to AZD1222 COVID-19 vaccine. Study-wide results and caveats: Two AZD1222 administrations were followed by greater Spike-specific TCR breadth and depth. Baseline seropositivity characterized only a handful of AZD1222 recipients. White British ancestry dominated among donors, who included more females, and clonal diversity was possibly underestimated.

As for this clone: Its antigen is undetermined.

Assay: immunoSEQ multiplex PCR; the TCRdb copy retains only in-frame clones and omits some. The sample holds fewer than 110,000 clones, nearly 90% seen once. Germline lookup yields CDR1 MDHEN and CDR2 SYDVKM. Trimming removed 4 bases from V and 7 bases from J, with 11 bases in between. CDR3 size: 12 residues. The sequencing here drew on peripheral blood, taken 28 days after the second AZD1222 dose. J is TRBJ2-7 and V is TRBV28; D assignment may be TRBD1 or TRBD2 (5 bases each). This clonotype originated in an adult who received the AZD1222 COVID-19 vaccine. The CDR3 here is CASSSPGGEQYF. The CDR3, as DNA: TGTGCCAGCAGTTCCCCTGGGGGTGAGCAGTACTTC. The variable domain in full, with the rest retrieved from reference TRBV28 and TRBJ2-7, is DVKVTQSSRYLVKRTGEKVFLECVQDMDHENMFWYRQDPGLGLRLIYFSYDVKMKEKGDIPEGYSVSREKKERFSLILESASTNQTSMYLCASSSPGGEQYFGPGTRLTVT.